Presented here are 22 T cell receptor beta chains from one specimen sequenced in a study of identifying expanded T cells in peripheral blood. Profiling relied on immunoSEQ multiplex PCR, and the TCRdb table lists in-frame clones only, not all of them. The sample holds 80,000 or so clones, almost 85% seen once. The sequenced sample was blood. Every receptor here comes from a person aged 18-69 years in good health.

V is TRBV7-9 and J is TRBJ2-7; 9 nucleotides align to TRBD1. The CDR3 has 17 residues. The J segment lost 0 bases and the V segment lost 1 base, leaving 7 bases of the junction unmatched. CDR1 is SEHNR and CDR2 is FQNEAQ in the germline V gene (reference sequence). The CDR3 DNA reads TGTGCCAGCAGCTTAGGGCGGGGGACAGGGATCTCCTACGAGCAGTACTTC. It yields the protein CASSLGRGTGISYEQYF.

The V call is TRBV28, the J call TRBJ2-2, with D perhaps matching TRBD1 or TRBD2 (5 bases each). Germline CDR1 reads MDHEN; CDR2 reads SYDVKM. CDR3 length equals 14 residues. V shed 6 bases and J shed 3 bases, with 11 bases lying between them. Here the CDR3 reads CASRPSRDTGELFF. The CDR3 DNA reads TGTGCCAGCAGGCCTAGCAGGGACACCGGGGAGCTGTTTTTT.

The chain has TRBV27 and TRBJ2-1, with 9 bases lining up with TRBD1. Germline CDR1 MNHEY, CDR2 SMNVEV (reference sequence). The junction had 5 bases not matched to a gene; V was cut back by 5 bases and J by 3 bases. The CDR3 sequence is 15 residues long. CDR3 region: CASSLRDRVYNEQFF. CDR3 coding DNA: TGTGCCAGCAGTCTCCGGGACAGGGTCTACAATGAGCAGTTCTTC.

A word on this clone: This specimen includes other DNA sequences encoding the same CDR3. The gene calls are TRBV18 and TRBJ2-1; tentatively, D is TRBD1 or TRBD2 (5 bases each). V was shortened by 2 bases and J by 6 bases, with 11 bases between the two germline ends. This CDR3 has 14 amino acids. The germline V gene encodes CDR1 KGHSH and CDR2 LQKENI. The CDR3 here is CASSPGAGGNEQFF. The CDR3 coding sequence is TGTGCCAGCTCACCAGGGGCGGGTGGCAATGAGCAGTTCTTC.

V gene TRBV10-3 combines with J gene TRBJ2-5, with 7 bases aligning to TRBD2. The CDR3 contains 15 residues. CDR1 and CDR2 (germline): ENHRY, SYGVKD. V lost 10 bases and J lost 2; bases outside the gene matches: 13. In DNA, the CDR3 is TGTGCCAGCTCGGGGGGACCCGCGCAACAAGAGACCCAGTACTTC. Amino acids: CASSGGPAQQETQYF.

This clone was counted once. Compared with germline, one end of the junction differs, possibly owing to a read error. The rearrangement uses TRBV11-2 and TRBJ1-2; 9 nucleotides agree with TRBD1. Per the germline V gene, CDR1 is SGHAT and CDR2 is FQNNGV. The CDR3 totals 15 residues. CDR3 coding DNA: TGTGCCAGCAGCACACGCCCGGGACAGGGCGCGGTTGAGAGGTTC. Translation: CASSTRPGQGAVERF.

V is TRBV4-1 and J is TRBJ2-7; D perhaps matches TRBD2 (6 bases). Germline CDR1 and CDR2: MGHRA and YSYEKL. V was cut by 1 base and J by 0 bases, with 13 bases left in between. The CDR3 is made up of 16 amino acids. The CDR3 bases are TGCGCCAGCAGCCAAGGATGGGGCGGGAACTCCTACGAGCAGTACTTC. This encodes CASSQGWGGNSYEQYF.

This chain connects TRBV4-2 to TRBJ2-2; D is perhaps TRBD1 (6 bases). CDR1 LGHNA and CDR2 YNFKEQ come from the germline V gene. The V end was cut by 0 bases, the J end by 3 bases, with 11 bases between. This CDR3 comprises 16 residues. This CDR3 is CASSQEARGDTGELFF. CDR3 bases: TGTGCCAGCAGCCAAGAGGCCAGGGGCGACACCGGGGAGCTGTTTTTT.

The V call is TRBV9, the J call TRBJ1-4; 7 nucleotides match TRBD1. The CDR3 runs 15 residues. Trimming took 0 bases from V and 6 from J; bases not matched to a gene: 5. Germline V CDR1 and CDR2: SGDLS, YYNGEE. CDR3 sequence: CASSVEQGEDEKLFF. The CDR3 DNA reads TGTGCCAGCAGCGTAGAGCAGGGGGAGGATGAAAAACTGTTTTTT.

The rearrangement joins TRBV5-4 to TRBJ1-1, with TRBD1 as a possible D gene (5 bases). V lost 4 bases and J 1 base, leaving 11 bases between the germline ends. Germline V CDR1 and CDR2: SGHNT, YYREEE (reference sequence). This CDR3 has 14 amino acids. For the CDR3, the DNA is TGTGCCAGCAGCCAGACAGTGCAGAACACTGAAGCTTTCTTT. Translated, it gives CASSQTVQNTEAFF.

The rearrangement joins TRBV2 to TRBJ2-5; TRBD2 might be the D (6 bases). V gave up 3 bases and J gave up 5 bases, with 19 bases separating them. CDR1 is SNHLY and CDR2 is FYNNEI in the germline V gene. The CDR3 runs to 16 residues. The CDR3 sequence: CASSDMKGLEAETQYF. As DNA, the CDR3 is TGTGCCAGCAGTGATATGAAGGGACTCGAAGCGGAGACCCAGTACTTC.

This sequence joins TRBV5-5 and TRBJ1-1, with a possible D match to TRBD1 (5 bases). CDR1 is SGHKS and CDR2 is YYEKEE in the germline V gene (reference sequence). The V and J ends lost 6 bases and 6 bases respectively, with 21 bases between them. The CDR3 has 15 amino acids. This CDR3 is CASTREVREVAEAFF. CDR3 bases: TGTGCCAGCACCCGTGAGGTCAGGGAGGTGGCTGAAGCTTTCTTT.

The V call is TRBV5-1, the J call TRBJ2-3, with D perhaps assigned TRBD1 or TRBD2 (6 bases each). V lost 4 bases, J lost 5 bases, and 14 bases lay in between. The CDR3 spans 14 residues. Per the germline V gene, CDR1 is SGHRS and CDR2 is YFSETQ. CDR3 bases: TGCGCCAGCAGCGATCCGGGGGCGGGAGATACGCAGTATTTT. Translated, it gives CASSDPGAGDTQYF.

This sequence joins TRBV13 and TRBJ2-1, with unresolved D. CDR3 length: 15 residues. CDR1 is PRHDT and CDR2 is FYEKMQ in the germline V gene (reference sequence). Trimming took 1 base from V and 2 from J, leaving 9 bases between them. CDR3 DNA: TGTGCCAGCAGCTTAGAACTGAGCACCTACAATGAGCAGTTCTTC. It encodes CASSLELSTYNEQFF.

This clone appeared a single time. This sequence joins TRBV19 and TRBJ2-7; 7 nucleotides match TRBD1. The CDR3 is 18 residues long. V lost 1 base and J lost 0; bases outside the gene matches: 12. Germline assignment: CDR1 LNHDA and CDR2 SQIVND (reference sequence). The CDR3 DNA is TGTGCCAGTAGTATAGTAATCCACCGACAGGGCCTCTCCTACGAGCAGTACTTC. It translates to CASSIVIHRQGLSYEQYF.

The chain joins TRBV2 to TRBJ1-6, with a tentative D call TRBD1 (5 bases). The CDR3 is 14 amino acids. Germline lookup yields CDR1 SNHLY and CDR2 FYNNEI. Trimming removed 4 bases from V and 10 bases from J, with 14 bases in between. CDR3 residues: CASSAQGTRSPLHF. CDR3 coding DNA: TGTGCCAGCAGTGCTCAGGGAACTCGGTCACCCCTCCACTTT.

This rearrangement joins TRBV6-4 to TRBJ2-7; a weak D match, TRBD2 (6 bases). Trimming left V 5 bases short and J 4 bases short, with 15 bases between. There are 14 residues in the CDR3. Looked up from germline, CDR1 is MRHNA and CDR2 is SNTAGT. CDR3 sequence (DNA): TGTGCCAGCAGTCCCCTGGACGGGGGATACGAGCAGTACTTC. Protein: CASSPLDGGYEQYF.

The chain uses TRBV7-2 and TRBJ2-7; TRBD1 might be the D (6 bases). V was trimmed by 4 bases and J by 3 bases, leaving 10 bases between them. Germline V gives CDR1 SGHTA, CDR2 FQGNSA. The CDR3 totals 13 residues. CDR3 nucleotides: TGTGCCAGCAGCTACCAGACAGGCTACGAGCAGTACTTC. It is translated as CASSYQTGYEQYF.

CDR3 DNA: TGTGCCAGCAGCCCGAGGTGGGGTACCTACGAGCAGTACTTC. Encoded protein: CASSPRWGTYEQYF. V and J are TRBV7-9 and TRBJ2-7; no definite D call. The V gene lost 5 bases and the J gene lost 2 bases, with 13 bases spanning the gap. CDR3 size: 14 residues. Germline lookup yields CDR1 SEHNR and CDR2 FQNEAQ (reference sequence).

This sequence joins TRBV5-4 and TRBJ2-6; D not certain. Looked up from germline, CDR1 is SGHNT and CDR2 is YYREEE (reference sequence). Trimming shortened V by 0 bases and J by 0 bases, and 7 bases separated the two germline ends. This CDR3 has 16 residues. DNA of the CDR3: TGTGCCAGCAGCTTGGGCCAGACCTCTGGGGCCAACGTCCTGACTTTC. Translation: CASSLGQTSGANVLTF. The full variable domain, in which reference TRBV5-4 and TRBJ2-6 provide the parts outside the CDR3, is ETGVTQSPTHLIKTRGQQVTLRCSSQSGHNTVSWYQQALGQGPQFIFQYYREEENGRGNFPPRFSGLQFPNYSSELNVNALELDDSALYLCASSLGQTSGANVLTFGAGSRLTVL.

The rearrangement uses TRBV18 and TRBJ2-7, with D perhaps TRBD2 (6 bases). The assigned J gene may be wrong: the sequence end matches TRBJ2-5 better. The CDR3 runs 13 residues. Looked up from germline, CDR1 is KGHSH and CDR2 is LQKENI. The CDR3 sequence: CASSPGGAETQYF. CDR3 nucleotide sequence: TGTGCCAGCTCACCAGGCGGGGCAGAGACCCAGTACTTC.

This chain joins TRBV9 and TRBJ2-3; 9 nucleotides align to TRBD1. Germline trimming cut 4 bases from V and 5 bases from J; bases unmatched to any gene: 5. The CDR3 spans 14 residues. The germline CDR1 and CDR2 sequences are SGDLS and YYNGEE. Written as DNA, the CDR3 is TGTGCCAGCAGCAGCCGGGACAGGGTAGATACGCAGTATTTT. Amino acids: CASSSRDRVDTQYF.